Below are 23 T cell receptor beta chains sequenced from a single sample in a study of long-term antiretroviral therapy in people with HIV. Survey-level resolution applied to immunoSEQ assay v3.0. The assay was immunoSEQ multiplex PCR, and TCRdb's table has in-frame clones only and misses some. This table holds tens of thousands of clones, approximately 90% found once. The starting material was unsorted PBMCs, obtained around 2.6 years after starting antiretroviral therapy. The receptors stem from a man between 40 and 49 years old with HIV.

This clone was picked up one time. The V call is TRBV7-2, the J call TRBJ2-7; D uncertain. CDR3 size: 12 residues. Germline assignment: CDR1 SGHTA and CDR2 FQGNSA. V gave up 2 bases and J gave up 4 bases, with 6 bases separating them. CDR3 region: CASSLTGYEQYF. The CDR3 nucleotides read TGTGCCAGCAGCTTAACTGGTTACGAGCAGTACTTC.

V and J are TRBV5-1 and TRBJ2-3, with TRBD1 identical over 8 bases. The CDR3 has 16 amino acids. Losses at the gene ends were 4 bases for V and 6 bases for J; bases not matched to a gene: 13. Germline CDR1 and CDR2: SGHRS and YFSETQ. CDR3 DNA sequence: TGCGCCAGCAGCCCCCTGGGGACAGGTGGGGCCGATACGCAGTATTTT. It is translated as CASSPLGTGGADTQYF.

The rearrangement joins TRBV27 to TRBJ2-3; 14 nucleotides match TRBD2. This CDR3 contains 16 residues. Germline CDR1 MNHEY, CDR2 SMNVEV (reference sequence). V lost 5 bases, J lost 3 bases, and 4 bases stayed unmatched. The DNA of the CDR3 is TGTGCCAGCAGTGCGGGACTAGCGGGAGCGACAGATACGCAGTATTTT. It encodes CASSAGLAGATDTQYF.

The V gene is TRBV21-1, the J gene TRBJ2-7; the D call in the table, TRBD1, was not verified against the DNA. TRBV21-1 is reported as a pseudogene. CDR3 length equals 15 residues. The CDR3 DNA is TGTGCCAGCAGCCCTGAAGTGGGGCGCCCCTACGAGCAGTACTTC. Amino acids: CASSPEVGRPYEQYF.

This clone was detected only a few times. CDR3 residues: CASFGRDQETQYF. The CDR3 bases are TGTGCCAGTTTTGGCAGGGACCAAGAGACCCAGTACTTC. The V and J genes are TRBV7-9 and TRBJ2-5; a weak D match, TRBD1 (5 bases). CDR3 length: 13 amino acids. Germline CDR1 reads SEHNR; CDR2 reads FQNEAQ (reference sequence). V was pared by 9 bases and J by 0 bases, with 11 bases between.

V and J are TRBV2 and TRBJ1-5; D not certain. Trimming took 2 bases from V and 2 from J, leaving 10 bases between them. Looked up from germline, CDR1 is SNHLY and CDR2 is FYNNEI. CDR3 length equals 15 residues. CDR3 DNA: TGTGCCAGCAGTGAATATGGGGTCGGCAATCAGCCCCAGCATTTT. This sequence encodes CASSEYGVGNQPQHF.

J is TRBJ1-2 and V is TRBV27; D is perhaps TRBD1 (5 bases). The CDR3 is made up of 15 amino acids. Germline values: CDR1 MNHEY, CDR2 SMNVEV (reference sequence). Trimming stripped 5 bases from V and 2 bases from J, with 15 bases between. CDR3 residues: CASSPSMGLNYGYTF. The CDR3 DNA sequence: TGTGCCAGCAGTCCCTCAATGGGGCTGAACTATGGCTACACCTTC.

This clone has more than one count but fewer than ten. This chain uses TRBV29-1 with TRBJ2-2; D possibly corresponds to TRBD1 (6 bases). This CDR3 spans 15 amino acids. V gave up 8 bases and J gave up 2 bases, with 18 bases separating them. CDR1 is SQVTM, CDR2 ANQGSEA, per germline. DNA for the CDR3: TGCAGCCTCCCGACCAGGGGAGCCAACACCGGGGAGCTGTTTTTT. This codes for CSLPTRGANTGELFF.

V usage is TRBV10-2 and J usage is TRBJ1-2; 10 positions match TRBD1. The CDR3 totals 12 residues. Germline V gene sequence: CDR1 WSHSY, CDR2 SAAADI. V gave up 8 bases and J gave up 4 bases; unmatched junction bases: 1. CDR3 protein: CASGDRGYGYTF. CDR3 sequence (DNA): TGCGCCAGCGGGGACAGGGGCTATGGCTACACCTTC.

This clone was picked up a small number of times. V is TRBV6-6 and J is TRBJ1-2; no firm D call. The CDR3 sequence is 13 residues long. With 0 bases removed from V and 6 bases from J, the gap between germline ends came to 8 bases. From germline, CDR1 is MNHNY and CDR2 SVGAGI (reference sequence). The CDR3 coding sequence is TGTGCCAGCAGTTACTCGAACGGGGATGGCTACACCTTC. It specifies CASSYSNGDGYTF.

The V gene is TRBV19, the J gene TRBJ2-7, with D possibly matching TRBD2 (5 bases). Trimming took off 3 bases at V and 0 bases at J, with 12 bases between the two ends. Per the germline V gene, CDR1 is LNHDA and CDR2 is SQIVND (reference sequence). The CDR3 covers 15 residues. This chain's CDR3 is CASSIHGESSYEQYF. Here the CDR3 DNA reads TGTGCCAGTAGTATCCATGGGGAGAGCTCCTACGAGCAGTACTTC.

The CDR3 bases are TGTGCCAGCAGCTCCAGCCAGGGAGGGATTGACGAGCAGTACTTC. This codes for CASSSSQGGIDEQYF. This chain links TRBV7-2 with TRBJ2-7; 7 bases are a match to TRBD2. Per germline, CDR1 SGHTA and CDR2 FQGNSA. The V segment lost 4 bases and the J segment 5 bases; nucleotides outside the gene matches: 11. This CDR3 comprises 15 residues. The full variable domain, with the rest looked up from reference TRBV7-2 and TRBJ2-7, is GAGVSQSPSNKVTEKGKDVELRCDPISGHTALYWYRQSLGQGLEFLIYFQGNSAPDKSGLPSDRFSAERTGGSVSTLTIQRTQQEDSAVYLCASSSSQGGIDEQYFGPGTRLTVT.

In this sample, this clone turned up a few times. The chain couples TRBV4-1 to TRBJ1-2; the D is unclear. In germline, CDR1 is MGHRA, CDR2 YSYEKL. Between the trimmed V and J ends, which lost 0 bases and 4 bases, there was a span of 9 bases. This CDR3 is 14 amino acids long. In DNA form, the CDR3 reads TGCGCCAGCAGCCAAGAATCAGCCATCTATGGCTACACCTTC. Encoded protein: CASSQESAIYGYTF.

V is TRBV28 and J is TRBJ2-3, with a tentative D call TRBD2 (6 bases). The CDR3 runs to 16 residues. V lost 3 bases and J lost 8, with 21 bases in between. Germline-derived CDR1 and CDR2 are MDHEN and SYDVKM. The CDR3 DNA reads as TGTGCCAGCAGTTTCCCCGGGACTTACGAGGGAGGTACGCAGTATTTT. Its translation is CASSFPGTYEGGTQYF.

V gene TRBV19 combines with J gene TRBJ2-5; D uncertain. This CDR3 comprises 13 residues. Per the germline V gene, CDR1 is LNHDA and CDR2 is SQIVND (reference sequence). V was trimmed by 5 bases and J by 7 bases, leaving 14 bases between them. CDR3 DNA sequence: TGTGCCAGTAGTCCAGACTCCATGTGGACCCAGTACTTC. The encoded protein is CASSPDSMWTQYF.

The chain has TRBV29-1 and TRBJ2-5, with D tentatively TRBD1 (7 bases). Between the trimmed V and J ends, which lost 0 bases and 5 bases, there was a span of 13 bases. This CDR3 region has 14 residues. Germline-derived CDR1 and CDR2 are SQVTM and ANQGSEA. In DNA, the CDR3 is TGCAGCGTTGAAGAAGGAGGGGGCGGGGAGACCCAGTACTTC. This encodes CSVEEGGGGETQYF.

This rearrangement joins TRBV5-8 to TRBJ2-2; 13 positions match TRBD2. Germline V gene lookup returns CDR1 SGHTS and CDR2 YDEGEE. The CDR3 contains 18 residues. Germline trimming cut 2 bases from V and 1 base from J; bases unmatched to any gene: 5. CDR3 region: CASSFLTSGRLNTGELFF. CDR3 bases: TGTGCCAGCAGCTTTCTGACTAGCGGGAGGCTGAACACCGGGGAGCTGTTTTTT.

The DNA for the CDR3 is TGTGCCAGCAGCCCTGGGACTAGCGGGGCAACCGGGGAGCTGTTTTTT. Its protein product is CASSPGTSGATGELFF. The V and J genes are TRBV7-2 and TRBJ2-2; 13 bases match TRBD2. CDR1 and CDR2 (germline): SGHTA, FQGNSA. After removal of 5 bases from V and 5 bases from J, the junction contained 5 bases not matched to a gene. The CDR3 spans 16 residues.

The rearrangement links TRBV5-1 to TRBJ2-5; 7 bases are shared with TRBD1. The germline V gene encodes CDR1 SGHRS and CDR2 YFSETQ. With 2 bases clipped from V and 4 bases from J, the junction kept 17 bases outside the gene matches. This CDR3 has 18 residues. Written as DNA, the CDR3 is TGCGCCAGCAGCTTCTCGGGTATTCGGACAGGTCGTTCAGAGACCCAGTACTTC. The encoded protein is CASSFSGIRTGRSETQYF.

This clone was seen only a few times. The chain uses TRBV10-3 and TRBJ2-7; 9 bases agree with TRBD2. The CDR3 is 17 amino acids. Losses at the gene ends were 1 base for V and 0 bases for J; bases not matched to a gene: 7. The germline CDR1 and CDR2 sequences are ENHRY and SYGVKD. The CDR3 DNA reads TGTGCCATCAGTGAGTTCGGGGATAGCGGGAGCTCCTACGAGCAGTACTTC. Its translation is CAISEFGDSGSSYEQYF.

V gene TRBV4-2 combines with J gene TRBJ1-5; 10 bases fit TRBD1. With 4 bases clipped from V and 3 bases from J, the junction kept 9 bases outside the gene matches. The CDR3 is made up of 17 amino acids. Germline-derived CDR1 and CDR2 are LGHNA and YNFKEQ. CDR3 sequence reads: CASSPKWDRGINQPQHF. In nucleotides, the CDR3 is TGTGCCAGCAGCCCAAAGTGGGACAGGGGAATCAATCAGCCCCAGCATTTT.

V is TRBV10-3 and J is TRBJ1-5; maybe TRBD1 (5 bases). The V gene lost 4 bases and the J gene lost 6 bases, with 13 bases spanning the gap. This CDR3 contains 14 residues. The germline V gene has CDR1 ENHRY and CDR2 SYGVKD. In DNA form, the CDR3 reads TGTGCCATCAGTGGGGGGGTTAGAAGTCAGCCCCAGCATTTT. Amino acid sequence: CAISGGVRSQPQHF.

The rearrangement links TRBV27 to TRBJ2-7, with TRBD1 matching 8 bases. This CDR3 is 14 amino acids long. Trimming took 3 bases from V and 7 from J; bases not matched to a gene: 8. In germline, CDR1 is MNHEY, CDR2 SMNVEV (reference sequence). The CDR3 loop is CASSLTGAFLEQYF. For the CDR3, the DNA is TGTGCCAGCAGTTTGACAGGGGCATTTCTGGAGCAGTACTTC.